Shown below are 14 T cell receptor beta chains from a single sample sequenced in a study of blood T cell repertoires in COVID-19. Produced via immunoSEQ multiplex PCR; TCRdb's table is partial and in-frame only. Among 95,000 to 150,000 clones listed, roughly three quarters were seen once. Material: peripheral blood. The source of these receptors is a human donor in a cohort sampled during active COVID-19.

The chain has TRBV5-1 and TRBJ1-2; the match to TRBD1 covers 7 bases. Germline V gene data show CDR1 as SGHRS and CDR2 as YFSETQ. V lost 2 bases and J lost 0; bases outside the gene matches: 4. The CDR3 is 15 residues long. The CDR3 nucleotides read TGCGCCAGCAGCTTCCGGGACAGTACTAACTATGGCTACACCTTC. Its translation: CASSFRDSTNYGYTF. Combining the CDR3 with reference TRBV5-1 and TRBJ1-2 gives the whole variable domain KAGVTQTPRYLIKTRGQQVTLSCSPISGHRSVSWYQQTPGQGLQFLFEYFSETQRNKGNFPGRFSGRQFSNSRSEMNVSTLELGDSALYLCASSFRDSTNYGYTFGSGTRLTVV.

The rearrangement links TRBV3-1 (or the pseudogene TRBV3-2) to TRBJ2-5; D is possibly TRBD1 (6 bases). The CDR3 spans 15 residues. The V gene's germline CDR1 is LGHDT and CDR2 YNNKEL (reference sequence). V was pared by 4 bases and J by 5 bases, with 17 bases between. CDR3 sequence reads: CASSLRDSRGETQYF. The DNA of the CDR3 is TGTGCCAGCAGCCTAAGGGATTCTAGGGGGGAGACCCAGTACTTC.

This sequence joins TRBV5-1 and TRBJ2-3; 7 bases match TRBD2. The length of the CDR3 is 14 residues. The germline V gene has CDR1 SGHRS and CDR2 YFSETQ. Trimming cost V 3 bases and J 5 bases; bases outside gene matches: 6. Here the CDR3 DNA reads TGCGCCAGCAGCTCCTCGGGAGGTAGAGATACGCAGTATTTT. This translates into CASSSSGGRDTQYF.

The CDR3 loop is CASSQDRWETGDTDTQYF. The CDR3 region has the DNA TGCGCCAGCAGCCAAGATAGGTGGGAAACAGGGGACACAGATACGCAGTATTTT. V is TRBV4-1 and J is TRBJ2-3, with 7 bases aligning to TRBD1. Per germline, CDR1 MGHRA and CDR2 YSYEKL. This CDR3 has 18 amino acids. V lost 0 bases and J lost 2; bases outside the gene matches: 11.

For the CDR3, the DNA is TGTGCCAGCAGTAGGTCAGGTGGTGAGACCCAGTACTTC. This encodes CASSRSGGETQYF. The chain is built from TRBV28 and TRBJ2-5; D gene uncertain. V was trimmed by 5 bases and J by 5 bases, leaving 12 bases between them. CDR1 and CDR2 (germline): MDHEN, SYDVKM. The CDR3 sequence is 13 residues long. Full variable domain (rest looked up from reference TRBV28 and TRBJ2-5): DVKVTQSSRYLVKRTGEKVFLECVQDMDHENMFWYRQDPGLGLRLIYFSYDVKMKEKGDIPEGYSVSREKKERFSLILESASTNQTSMYLCASSRSGGETQYFGPGTRLLVL.

The J gene is TRBJ2-3, the V gene TRBV11-2; D not resolved. Germline V gene sequence: CDR1 SGHAT, CDR2 FQNNGV. V lost 1 base to trimming and J lost 2 bases, with 10 bases between them. CDR3 length: 15 residues. The DNA for the CDR3 is TGTGCCAGCAGCTTAGGGCAGGTACTCACAGATACGCAGTATTTT. It codes for CASSLGQVLTDTQYF. Full variable domain (missing parts from reference TRBV11-2 and TRBJ2-3): EAGVAQSPRYKIIEKRQSVAFWCNPISGHATLYWYQQILGQGPKLLIQFQNNGVVDDSQLPKDRFSAERLKGVDSTLKIQPAKLEDSAVYLCASSLGQVLTDTQYFGPGTRLTVL.

The rearrangement uses TRBV2 and TRBJ1-5; D remains ambiguous. This CDR3 is 12 amino acids long. The germline V and J ends were trimmed by 4 bases and 13 bases, with 14 bases remaining between them. The germline V gene has CDR1 SNHLY and CDR2 FYNNEI. The DNA of the CDR3 is TGTGCCAGCAGTGCCGACCGGGATTCACAGCATTTT. Protein product: CASSADRDSQHF.

The genes are TRBV10-2 and TRBJ1-2; the D gene is possibly TRBD1 (5 bases). Germline loops: CDR1 WSHSY, CDR2 SAAADI. CDR3 length: 13 residues. The ends were cut back, 7 bases at V and 2 bases at J, with 11 bases in the middle. The CDR3 bases are TGCGCCAGCACCCCGACAGAAAACTATGGCTACACCTTC. It codes for CASTPTENYGYTF.

This chain uses TRBV5-6 with TRBJ1-2; D not resolved. V was cut by 0 bases and J by 4 bases, with 7 bases left in between. Germline CDR1 is SGHDT and CDR2 is YYEEEE. This CDR3 spans 13 amino acids. The CDR3 loop is CASSLVRGYGYTF. DNA of the CDR3: TGTGCCAGCAGCTTGGTACGGGGCTATGGCTACACCTTC.

The V and J genes are TRBV7-9 and TRBJ1-3, with TRBD1 identical over 11 bases. The junction had 3 bases not matched to a gene; V was cut back by 5 bases and J by 0 bases. Looked up from germline, CDR1 is SEHNR and CDR2 is FQNEAQ (reference sequence). The CDR3 has 16 residues. The DNA for the CDR3 is TGTGCCAGCAGCGTAGGGACAGGGGGCTCTGGAAACACCATATATTTT. It yields the protein CASSVGTGGSGNTIYF. The variable domain in full, completed from reference TRBV7-9 and TRBJ1-3, reads DTGVSQNPRHKITKRGQNVTFRCDPISEHNRLYWYRQTLGQGPEFLTYFQNEAQLEKSRLLSDRFSAERPKGSFSTLEIQRTEQGDSAMYLCASSVGTGGSGNTIYFGEGSWLTVV.

The V call is TRBV30, the J call TRBJ1-1; TRBD1 matches at 8 bases. The CDR3 has 15 residues. CDR1 GTSNPN and CDR2 SVGIG come from the germline V gene (reference sequence). Germline trimming cut 4 bases from V and 2 bases from J; bases unmatched to any gene: 9. CDR3 nucleotides: TGTGCCTGGAATTCCGGGACAGGAAGCAACACTGAAGCTTTCTTT. This encodes CAWNSGTGSNTEAFF.

The chain couples TRBV24-1 to TRBJ2-3; D is uncertain. V was clipped by 4 bases and J by 2 bases, with 9 bases between them. CDR3 length equals 14 residues. CDR1 is KGHDR and CDR2 is SFDVKD in the germline V gene. In nucleotides, the CDR3 is TGTGCCACCAGTGACCCAACTACCACAGATACGCAGTATTTT. It yields the protein CATSDPTTTDTQYF.

The chain employs TRBV6-5 and TRBJ2-7; perhaps TRBD1 as D (5 bases). V lost 2 bases, J lost 3 bases, and 11 bases lay in between. The length of the CDR3 is 14 residues. Looked up from germline, CDR1 is MNHEY and CDR2 is SVGAGI. The CDR3 nucleotides read TGTGCCAGCAGTTACAATAACAGGCTCTACGAGCAGTACTTC. Protein sequence: CASSYNNRLYEQYF.

The chain combines TRBV21-1 with TRBJ1-1. TRBV21-1 corresponds to a pseudogene. The CDR3 contains 13 residues. The DNA for the CDR3 is TGTGCCAGCAGATTGGGAGAGAACACTGAAGCTTTCTTT. This sequence encodes CASRLGENTEAFF.